This T cell receptor beta chain was recovered during a study of cytomegalovirus exposure and HLA in healthy donors. Whole-study findings and limits: Immune exposure information available was restricted to CMV serostatus. Within an earlier analysis, most TCR beta V segments proved productive either about 90% or about 30% of the time. It was 150 to 200 TCR beta chains that were listed as cytomegalovirus-associated. In a later analysis, a missense DCLRE1C variant was linked to TCR beta V- and J-gene trimming.

Use of 60 Vbeta and 13 Jbeta primers characterized the PCR. Method: immunoSEQ multiplex PCR; TCRdb's copy keeps in-frame clones and lacks some. This table holds 55,000 to 70,000 clones, 60% to 80% found once. The length of the CDR3 is 16 residues. Trimming took off 2 bases at V and 7 bases at J, with 21 bases between the two ends. CDR1 MDHEN and CDR2 SYDVKM come from the germline V gene. In regard to this clone: The antigen is undetermined.

The chain uses TRBV28 and TRBJ2-7; the D gene is possibly TRBD2 (7 bases). Sequenced: PBMCs. This clonotype was sampled from a male donor in good health and CMV-seropositive. The CDR3 sequence is CASSLEDRGGLREQYF. The CDR3 DNA reads as TGTGCCAGCAGTTTAGAAGATAGGGGGGGACTAAGGGAGCAGTACTTC.